One and the same sample provided the 8 T cell receptor beta chains below, sequenced in a study of read filtering for tumor transcriptome and immune sequencing. From about 400 ng of RNA, a library with molecular barcoded alpha/delta and beta/gamma adaptors was made. TCRdb passed the reads through MiXCR, listing each CDR3 protein once. The sample includes 100,000 to 150,000 distinct CDR3 sequences, 10% to 15% of them seen just once. Input material: a population of CD138-negative cells sorted from bone marrow. The receptors originated from a donor at least 40 years old with multiple myeloma.

This clonotype occurred a few times. This chain connects TRBV7-2 to TRBJ2-5; D remains unclear. Germline V gene sequence: CDR1 SGHTA, CDR2 FQGNSA. Trimming removed 4 bases at V and 1 base at J, with 7 bases between. The CDR3 covers 13 residues. DNA for the CDR3: TGTGCCAGCAGCTCAATGGGCCAAGAGACCCAGTACTTC. Encoded protein: CASSSMGQETQYF. The full variable domain, its missing parts supplied by reference TRBV7-2 and TRBJ2-5, is GAGVSQSPSNKVTEKGKDVELRCDPISGHTALYWYRQSLGQGLEFLIYFQGNSAPDKSGLPSDRFSAERTGGSVSTLTIQRTQQEDSAVYLCASSSMGQETQYFGPGTRLLVL.

The genes are TRBV6-6 and TRBJ1-1, with D maybe TRBD1 (6 bases). CDR3 length: 15 amino acids. Per the germline V gene, CDR1 is MNHNY and CDR2 is SVGAGI (reference sequence). V was clipped by 2 bases and J by 1 base, with 11 bases between them. This CDR3 is CASSYVEGGNTEAFF. CDR3 nucleotide sequence: TGTGCCAGCAGTTACGTCGAGGGGGGGAACACTGAAGCTTTCTTT.

The V and J genes are TRBV9 and TRBJ2-7; D possibly uses TRBD1 or TRBD2 (5 bases each). Germline assignment: CDR1 SGDLS and CDR2 YYNGEE. The CDR3 is made up of 14 amino acids. V gave up 3 bases and J gave up 5 bases, with 15 bases separating them. CDR3 nucleotides: TGTGCCAGCAGCGCGACCGGGGCATCCCACGAGCAGTACTTC. It encodes CASSATGASHEQYF.

This clonotype was picked up many times. This rearrangement joins TRBV3-1 to TRBJ2-1; 10 nucleotides align to TRBD2. V trimming: 0 bases; J trimming: 10 bases; junction bases outside the gene matches: 9. This CDR3 is built from 16 residues. Germline CDR1 LGHDT, CDR2 YNNKEL (reference sequence). In DNA, the CDR3 is TGTGCCAGCAGCCAAGATGGTCGGGCTAGCGGGGGAGAGCAGTTCTTC. It codes for CASSQDGRASGGEQFF.

Many counts were recorded for this clonotype. This chain uses TRBV9 with TRBJ1-5, with D tentatively TRBD1 (5 bases). V shed 0 bases and J shed 3 bases, with 10 bases lying between them. The germline V gene has CDR1 SGDLS and CDR2 YYNGEE. This CDR3 has 15 amino acids. Written as DNA, the CDR3 is TGTGCCAGCAGCGTAGGGGGCGGGAACAATCAGCCCCAGCATTTT. Translating gives CASSVGGGNNQPQHF.

As to this clonotype: This may come from a read error, since a much larger clone is one base off. The V call is TRBV28, the J call TRBJ2-1; a weak D match, TRBD2 (6 bases). CDR3 length equals 13 residues. The germline CDR1 and CDR2 sequences are MDHEN and SYDVKM. The CDR3 reads CASGLSPGLLQFF. CDR3 sequence (DNA): TGTGCCAGCGGTTTGTCCCCGGGACTCCTACAGTTCTTC.

About this clonotype: Since a much larger clone is just one base distant, this may be a read error. The chain employs TRBV5-1 and TRBJ2-7; the D gene is possibly TRBD2 (5 bases). The CDR3 totals 13 residues. Germline lookup yields CDR1 SGHRS and CDR2 YFSETQ. The CDR3 DNA reads TGCGGCAGCAGCTTGGAGCCTACGGGGGAGCAGTACTTC. Translation: CGSSLEPTGEQYF. Full variable domain (missing parts from reference TRBV5-1 and TRBJ2-7): KAGVTQTPRYLIKTRGQQVTLSCSPISGHRSVSWYQQTPGQGLQFLFEYFSETQRNKGNFPGRFSGRQFSNSRSEMNVSTLELGDSALYLCGSSLEPTGEQYFGPGTRLTVT.

The chain links TRBV20-1 to TRBJ2-5; D may be TRBD1 (6 bases). CDR3 length: 13 amino acids. Germline V gene lookup returns CDR1 DFQATT and CDR2 SNEGSKA (reference sequence). The V end lost 3 bases, the J end lost 2 bases, and 10 bases lay between the germline ends. DNA of the CDR3: TGCAGTGCTAGTAGGACAGCACAAGAGACCCAGTACTTC. It encodes CSASRTAQETQYF.